This T cell receptor (beta chain) was profiled in a study of regulatory T cells in long-lasting Graves disease. Study background: Positivity for TSH receptor antibodies plus over 5 years of antithyroid drugs meant persistent Graves' disease. Study results and limitations: The study examined only peripheral blood, not thyroid tissue. Preferential use of TRBV28, TRBJ1-2 and TRBJ2-5 was seen in persistent disease. Possibly, accuracy suffered from the small sample size.

Documented time point: persistent/refractory GD, antithyroid drugs over 5 years with positive TRAb. TCR sequences were obtained from RNA taken from PBMCs. CDR1 and CDR2 (germline): MNHEY, SMNVEV (reference sequence). The V end was cut by 5 bases, the J end by 2 bases, with 15 bases between. The CDR3 is made up of 16 amino acids. Arm-PCR of CDR3 regions with iRepertoire HTBI primers generated TCR beta libraries. TCRdb reprocessed the multiplex PCR reads with MiXCR, giving one entry per CDR3 protein. The top ten hold 13% to 15% of the sample, which has 350,000 to 450,000 distinct CDR3 sequences, roughly 23% seen once. There are many counts of this clonotype. Its target is unknown.

The rearrangement links TRBV27 to TRBJ2-2; no clear D. The sample in question was peripheral blood mononuclear cells (PBMCs), obtained when the disease was refractory, from a patient treated with antithyroid drugs. The receptor comes from a female donor with Graves disease. The CDR3 sequence is CASSLLMGLNTGELFF. The CDR3 bases are TGTGCCAGCAGTCTTTTGATGGGCCTAAACACCGGGGAGCTGTTTTTT.